This passage covers 24 T cell receptor beta chains from one sample sequenced in a study of shared clonotypes between healthy human individuals. CD45RO-negative CD8 cells positively selected for CCR7 made up the naive population, which excluded terminally differentiated effector memory CD45RA+ cells. Produced via immunoSEQ multiplex PCR; TCRdb's table is partial and in-frame only. The table has hundreds of thousands of clones, roughly 95% seen once. Source material: naive CD8+ T cells sorted from blood. All receptors derive from a woman younger than 45 in good health.

The chain employs TRBV5-8 and TRBJ1-5; maybe TRBD1 (5 bases). The V gene lost 3 bases and the J gene lost 5 bases, with 9 bases spanning the gap. CDR3 length equals 13 residues. Germline V gene lookup returns CDR1 SGHTS and CDR2 YDEGEE. The CDR3 DNA reads TGTGCCAGCAGCTGGGGCGGATATCAGCCCCAGCATTTT. Its protein product is CASSWGGYQPQHF.

The chain joins TRBV9 to TRBJ1-5; perhaps TRBD1 as D (5 bases). The V and J ends lost 1 base and 5 bases respectively, with 13 bases between them. This CDR3 comprises 15 residues. Germline V CDR1 and CDR2: SGDLS, YYNGEE. The DNA for the CDR3 is TGTGCCAGCAGCGTACAGGACACGGGGCATCAGCCCCAGCATTTT. It translates to CASSVQDTGHQPQHF.

The chain links TRBV7-8 to TRBJ2-7; 10 bases align to TRBD2. The CDR3 has 16 amino acids. CDR1 is SGHVS, CDR2 FQNEAQ, per germline. Losses at the gene ends were 2 bases for V and 2 bases for J; bases not matched to a gene: 6. CDR3 sequence: CASSLPRTSGTYEQYF. The CDR3 DNA follows: TGTGCCAGCAGCTTACCCCGGACTAGCGGCACCTACGAGCAGTACTTC.

The chain employs TRBV9 and TRBJ2-1, with 9 positions matching TRBD2. CDR1 is SGDLS, CDR2 YYNGEE, per germline. Trimming took 4 bases from V and 7 from J; bases not matched to a gene: 12. The CDR3 is made up of 16 amino acids. In DNA form, the CDR3 reads TGTGCCAGCAGCCCTCAAGGGGGGCTAGCGGGGAATGAGCAGTTCTTC. This gives the protein CASSPQGGLAGNEQFF.

The chain carries TRBV5-6 and TRBJ2-1; 7 bases fit TRBD2. V lost 6 bases and J lost 6; bases outside the gene matches: 3. The germline V gene encodes CDR1 SGHDT and CDR2 YYEEEE. This CDR3 is 12 amino acids long. CDR3 region: CASTGGGNEQFF. The CDR3 nucleotides are TGTGCCAGCACCGGCGGGGGCAATGAGCAGTTCTTC. The full variable domain, rest sourced from reference TRBV5-6 and TRBJ2-1, is DAGVTQSPTHLIKTRGQQVTLRCSPKSGHDTVSWYQQALGQGPQFIFQYYEEEERQRGNFPDRFSGHQFPNYSSELNVNALLLGDSALYLCASTGGGNEQFFGPGTRLTVL.

This chain uses TRBV28 with TRBJ2-7; 8 bases are a match to TRBD2. CDR1 and CDR2 (germline): MDHEN, SYDVKM. Losses at the gene ends were 5 bases for V and 4 bases for J; bases not matched to a gene: 10. This CDR3 is built from 15 residues. CDR3 residues: CASSPQAGLGYEQYF. CDR3 in DNA: TGTGCCAGCAGTCCCCAGGCGGGACTAGGGTACGAGCAGTACTTC.

The chain has TRBV28 and TRBJ2-6, with D perhaps matching TRBD1 or TRBD2 (5 bases each). The CDR3 sequence is 15 residues long. Trimming removed 7 bases at V and 2 bases at J, with 12 bases between. Germline CDR1 is MDHEN and CDR2 is SYDVKM. CDR3 sequence: CASNGLGAGANVLTF. For the CDR3, the DNA is TGTGCCAGCAATGGGTTGGGGGCTGGGGCCAACGTCCTGACTTTC. The full variable domain, its missing parts supplied by reference TRBV28 and TRBJ2-6, is DVKVTQSSRYLVKRTGEKVFLECVQDMDHENMFWYRQDPGLGLRLIYFSYDVKMKEKGDIPEGYSVSREKKERFSLILESASTNQTSMYLCASNGLGAGANVLTFGAGSRLTVL.

V usage is TRBV5-1 and J usage is TRBJ2-1; tentatively, D is TRBD2 (5 bases). The CDR3 sequence is 12 residues long. From germline, CDR1 is SGHRS and CDR2 YFSETQ. With 4 bases removed from V and 12 bases from J, the gap between germline ends came to 14 bases. CDR3 in DNA: TGCGCCAGCAGCACAAAGACCAGCGGGCAGTTCTTC. Its translation is CASSTKTSGQFF.

This chain joins TRBV10-1 and TRBJ1-2; D is unclear. In germline, CDR1 is WNHNN, CDR2 SYGVQD (reference sequence). This CDR3 is built from 13 residues. Trimming pared 3 bases from V and 3 bases from J, leaving 8 bases between. CDR3 in DNA: TGCGCCAGCAGTGAACGGGGTGACTATGGCTACACCTTC. Protein product: CASSERGDYGYTF.

The chain uses TRBV5-1 and TRBJ2-7, with 11 positions matching TRBD2. J gave up 1 base and V 4 bases, and 4 bases lay outside the gene matches. CDR1 is SGHRS, CDR2 YFSETQ, per germline. This CDR3 has 15 residues. The CDR3 DNA is TGCGCCAGCAGCCGGTGGACTAGCGGGTCCTACGAGCAGTACTTC. Translated: CASSRWTSGSYEQYF.

This clone was recorded once. The rearrangement links TRBV11-2 to TRBJ2-7, with 9 bases identical to TRBD1. Germline V gene lookup returns CDR1 SGHAT and CDR2 FQNNGV. The CDR3 consists of 15 residues. V gave up 5 bases and J gave up 5 bases; unmatched junction bases: 10. For the CDR3, the DNA is TGTGCCAGCAGCCACGGGACAGGGACCGTTCACGAGCAGTACTTC. This translates into CASSHGTGTVHEQYF.

The chain carries TRBV27 and TRBJ2-7, with 9 bases matching TRBD1. Germline V gene sequence: CDR1 MNHEY, CDR2 SMNVEV (reference sequence). V lost 3 bases and J lost 5; bases outside the gene matches: 11. The CDR3 loop spans 16 amino acids. The CDR3 region has the DNA TGTGCCAGCAGTTTGGAAACCGGGACAGGGTCACACGAGCAGTACTTC. Translation: CASSLETGTGSHEQYF.

J is TRBJ2-1 and V is TRBV7-8; TRBD2 agrees at 8 bases. The J segment lost 7 bases and the V segment lost 4 bases, leaving 9 bases of the junction unmatched. This CDR3 has 15 amino acids. The germline gives CDR1 SGHVS, CDR2 FQNEAQ. For the CDR3, the DNA is TGTGCCAGCAGCTGGACAGCGGGAGATCCTAATGAGCAGTTCTTC. As protein: CASSWTAGDPNEQFF.

This chain joins TRBV7-6 and TRBJ2-7; 9 bases agree with TRBD2. CDR1 and CDR2 from the germline V gene are SGHVS and FNYEAQ. The V and J ends lost 4 bases and 0 bases, in that order; junction bases with no gene match: 4. This CDR3 is 15 amino acids long. This CDR3 reads CASSSTSGPSYEQYF. Written as DNA, the CDR3 is TGTGCCAGCAGCTCGACTAGCGGCCCCTCCTACGAGCAGTACTTC.

The chain has TRBV7-9 and TRBJ2-7; TRBD2 might be the D (7 bases). Germline V lookup: CDR1 SEHNR, CDR2 FQNEAQ (reference sequence). Trimming left V 5 bases short and J 7 bases short, with 18 bases between. There are 14 residues in the CDR3. The DNA of the CDR3 is TGTGCCAGCAGCCCCCCGGGGGGCCGAAGGGAGCAGTACTTC. Protein product: CASSPPGGRREQYF.

V is TRBV6-5 and J is TRBJ1-1; D gene unclear. Deletions cut 6 bases from V and 4 bases from J, with 15 bases between. From germline, CDR1 is MNHEY and CDR2 SVGAGI. This CDR3 region has 14 residues. The CDR3 DNA reads TGTGCCAGCAGCCTCAAGGTGTTCGGCACTGAAGCTTTCTTT. This translates into CASSLKVFGTEAFF.

This clone appeared a single time. This chain joins TRBV30 and TRBJ1-5; D gene unclear. Per the germline V gene, CDR1 is GTSNPN and CDR2 is SVGIG (reference sequence). V lost 2 bases and J 0 bases, leaving 14 bases between the germline ends. The CDR3 covers 16 residues. This CDR3 is CAWSNDITYSNQPQHF. The CDR3 DNA sequence: TGTGCCTGGAGTAACGACATAACTTATAGCAATCAGCCCCAGCATTTT.

This rearrangement joins TRBV28 to TRBJ2-7; the match to TRBD1 covers 7 bases. This CDR3 comprises 13 residues. CDR1 is MDHEN and CDR2 is SYDVKM in the germline V gene. V lost 6 bases and J lost 5; bases outside the gene matches: 7. CDR3 residues: CASRPTGLDEQYF. Written as DNA, the CDR3 is TGTGCCAGCAGGCCGACAGGGCTTGACGAGCAGTACTTC.

V gene TRBV29-1 combines with J gene TRBJ2-7; no definite D call. V gave up 0 bases and J gave up 2 bases, with 8 bases separating them. CDR1 and CDR2 from the germline V gene are SQVTM and ANQGSEA. This CDR3 is built from 13 residues. CDR3 region: CSVEDGVTYEQYF. As DNA, the CDR3 is TGCAGCGTTGAAGATGGGGTAACCTACGAGCAGTACTTC.

The rearrangement joins TRBV15 to TRBJ2-1, with 7 positions matching TRBD2. Germline CDR1 reads LNHNV; CDR2 reads YYDKDF (reference sequence). The CDR3 is made up of 16 amino acids. V dropped 0 bases and J dropped 5; count of bases not matched to a gene: 7. This chain's CDR3 is CATSRDYGGSNNEQFF. CDR3 sequence (DNA): TGTGCCACCAGCAGAGATTACGGCGGGAGCAACAATGAGCAGTTCTTC.

The J gene is TRBJ2-7, the V gene TRBV29-1; 8 bases are shared with TRBD2. V dropped 6 bases and J dropped 6; count of bases not matched to a gene: 7. CDR3 size: 12 residues. Germline V lookup: CDR1 SQVTM, CDR2 ANQGSEA. CDR3 DNA sequence: TGCAGCGTCGACAGCGGGAGCTCCGAGCAGTACTTC. This codes for CSVDSGSSEQYF.

J is TRBJ2-7 and V is TRBV19, with 7 bases that match TRBD2. The CDR3 contains 17 residues. Germline values: CDR1 LNHDA, CDR2 SQIVND (reference sequence). J was trimmed by 4 bases and V by 0 bases; bases with no gene match: 12. The CDR3 loop reads CASSIDLETSQIYEQYF. The CDR3 DNA follows: TGTGCCAGTAGTATAGATCTGGAGACTAGCCAAATATACGAGCAGTACTTC. The variable domain in full, completed from reference TRBV19 and TRBJ2-7, reads DGGITQSPKYLFRKEGQNVTLSCEQNLNHDAMYWYRQDPGQGLRLIYYSQIVNDFQKGDIAEGYSVSREKKESFPLTVTSAQKNPTAFYLCASSIDLETSQIYEQYFGPGTRLTVT.

The rearrangement links TRBV5-4 to TRBJ2-1, with D unresolved. The CDR3 runs 13 residues. CDR1 is SGHNT and CDR2 is YYREEE in the germline V gene (reference sequence). V was clipped by 4 bases and J by 9 bases, with 14 bases between them. Written as DNA, the CDR3 is TGTGCCAGCAGCCCCAACACCCACGGTGAGCAGTTCTTC. Translation: CASSPNTHGEQFF.

The chain uses TRBV4-1 and TRBJ2-7; 9 bases are a match to TRBD1. V lost 0 bases and J lost 1; bases outside the gene matches: 7. The CDR3 is 17 residues long. CDR1 and CDR2 from the germline V gene are MGHRA and YSYEKL. CDR3 nucleotide sequence: TGCGCCAGCAGCCAAGAAGGACAGGGGACGTTATCCTACGAGCAGTACTTC. This gives the protein CASSQEGQGTLSYEQYF.